This T cell receptor (beta chain) was recovered during a study of blood T cell repertoires in COVID-19. Study-wide context: Nucleic acid was either cDNA or gDNA, and it came from T cells, B-cell-depleted T cells, or PBMCs.

Methods used by the authors: The authors estimated nucleated cell counts from reference gene primer amplification. The method was immunoSEQ multiplex PCR; TCRdb's version includes in-frame clones alone and lacks a portion of them. V and J calls and clone size follow that table, whereas D and trimming were derived from the DNA. The sample holds 250,000 or so clones, about 83% seen once. CDR1 is LGHNA and CDR2 is YSLEER in the germline V gene. CDR3 size: 15 residues. V lost 0 bases and J lost 5, with 12 bases in between. Two negative PCRs, clearance, or symptom resolution were required of recovered Cohort 3 donors.

Sample: PBMCs or T cells enriched from blood (not recorded which). This sequence originates from a woman aged 45-59 years who had recovered from COVID-19. The chain carries TRBV4-3 and TRBJ2-3, with D possibly being TRBD1 (5 bases). CDR3 loop: CASSQDRASKDTQYF. DNA of the CDR3: TGCGCCAGCAGCCAAGACAGGGCGTCCAAAGATACGCAGTATTTT.